This TCR beta chain comes out of a study of T cell clonality in common variable immunodeficiency (dated by TCRdb to the mid-2010s). General findings and caveats noted by the study authors: Correlations between repertoire features and clinical complications were limited by patient heterogeneity within the CVID cohort. Fewer deletions and N-nucleotide insertions were reportedly observed in CVID TCRbeta sequences, and highly modified clones with 13 or more V deletions were reportedly absent from CVID TCRbeta sequences. TCRbeta clonality was higher in CVID subjects than in healthy controls (t-test p = 0.018), and the increase was most characteristic of about a third of subjects. CVID subjects shared fewer TCRbeta clones with each other than healthy controls did (p < 0.0001). Even though DNA input was equal, the average per sample came to about 81,820 unique sequences for controls compared with about 31,547 for CVID samples. According to the authors, finding the cause of the higher clonality in CVID would require sequencing the repertoires of T cell subpopulations.

CDR1 and CDR2, looked up from the germline V gene, are SQVTM and ANQGSEA. From its cysteine to its phenylalanine, the CDR3 spans 11 amino acids. Of the CDR3's DNA, 24 bases were read; they are in frame from base 1. Equivalent amounts of genomic DNA from CVID and control samples were used as sequencing input. For every sample, a 60 bp segment covering the rearranged TCRbeta CDR3 region was amplified and then sequenced. The immunoSEQ assay, a bias-corrected multiplex PCR combined with high-throughput sequencing, was used for TCRbeta amplification. The published analysis was carried out like this. Every unique nucleotide sequence was considered a clone and was annotated with V, D and J genes, copy number and frequency. Sequences were labeled productive if in frame, and non-productive if out of frame or containing stop codons. As previously described, clonality was computed from Shannon's entropy. The predicted amino acid sequences of productive clones were used to derive the mean CDR3 Kyte-Doolittle hydropathy. Using the R hclust function, scaled V gene usage was clustered hierarchically with Manhattan distance and complete linkage. To assess clone sharing by CDR3 amino acid sequence, 12 repertoires per group were resampled over 100 rounds. The repertoires were searched for 60 to 75 published EBV-specific TCRbeta sequences and fewer than 250 published CMV-specific TCRbeta sequences. After two CVID samples that produced fewer than 10,000 sequences were dropped from the analysis, 42 CVID repertoires remained. TCRdb carries this immuneACCESS record with in-frame sequences only. Its versions omit some clonotypes, under half of them owing to an unresolved V gene in the studies checked, with the rest unexplained. D and trimming come from the DNA, and the V and J calls and clone size come from that table. The sample features tens of thousands of clones, and none is a singleton. The ten biggest clones cover approximately 4% of the sample.

Diagnosis of CVID followed standard criteria, namely serum IgG, IgA and/or IgM below the normal range together with specific antibody deficiency. The CVID group comprised some 45 subjects, 15 or so female and about 29 male, aged roughly 9 to 65 years with a mean age of approximately 42. Most of the CVID patients and most of the healthy controls were of Caucasian heritage. All CVID subjects had received replacement immunoglobulin therapy for at least one year at the time of study participation. At blood collection, none of the CVID subjects was ill or on immunomodulatory or immunosuppressive medication. Heparinized peripheral whole blood samples of 5 to 8 ml were collected from each donor. Genomic DNA from adults with common variable immune deficiency (CVID) and from healthy adult controls was used for sequencing of TCRbeta CDR3 repertoires. Diluted blood was density-centrifuged over Hypaque 1077 or Ficoll-Paque to isolate peripheral blood mononuclear cells. Genomic DNA was obtained from unsorted mononuclear cells through either Qiagen column purification or a centrifugation-based method.

This clone was counted at least ten times. What antigen it recognizes has not been identified. The CDR3 is cut off 3 residues early in the read; its end comes from the germline J gene. The sequence is built from TRBV29-1 and TRBJ1-1; tentative D gene TRBD1, with 5 bases matching. The clonotype originates from a human donor with common variable immunodeficiency. Material for sequencing was peripheral blood mononuclear cells. The CDR3 protein sequence reads: CSANQGRVAFF. The DNA read from the CDR3 is TGCAGCGCCAACCAGGGTAGGGTA.